Below are 29 T cell receptor beta chains sequenced from a single sample in a study of T cells in localized non-small cell lung cancer. TCRdb keeps only in-frame clones here, not all; method: immunoSEQ multiplex PCR. Of 53,000 or so clones listed, approximately 88% are singletons. This sample comprised peripheral blood mononuclear cells, obtained before any cancer treatment. The receptors come from a man between 40 and 70 years old with stage III lung adenocarcinoma.

The rearrangement joins TRBV7-2 to TRBJ2-7; D is unclear. The CDR3 is made up of 13 amino acids. Germline CDR1 reads SGHTA; CDR2 reads FQGNSA. V lost 0 bases and J lost 3, with 6 bases in between. The CDR3 protein is CASSLAVNYEQYF. The CDR3 region has the DNA TGTGCCAGCAGCTTAGCGGTGAACTACGAGCAGTACTTC.

The V call is TRBV6-6, the J call TRBJ1-1, with 8 nucleotides matching TRBD1. Germline values: CDR1 MNHNY, CDR2 SVGAGI (reference sequence). This CDR3 is 13 amino acids long. J was trimmed by 1 base and V by 6 bases; bases with no gene match: 1. For the CDR3, the DNA is TGTGCCAGCAGCGACAGGGGGAACACTGAAGCTTTCTTT. This gives the protein CASSDRGNTEAFF.

The chain joins TRBV30 to TRBJ2-2; D is possibly TRBD1 (5 bases). The CDR3 sequence is 15 residues long. From germline, CDR1 is GTSNPN and CDR2 SVGIG (reference sequence). V was shortened by 2 bases and J by 1 base, with 11 bases between the two germline ends. As DNA, the CDR3 is TGTGCCTGGAGTTATGGGCAGGGGAACACCGGGGAGCTGTTTTTT. This codes for CAWSYGQGNTGELFF. The full variable domain, its missing parts supplied by reference TRBV30 and TRBJ2-2, is SQTIHQWPATLVQPVGSPLSLECTVEGTSNPNLYWYRQAAGRGLQLLFYSVGIGQISSEVPQNLSASRPQDRQFILSSKKLLLSDSGFYLCAWSYGQGNTGELFFGEGSRLTVL.

This clone turned up a few times. The chain joins TRBV5-1 to TRBJ2-1, with 13 positions matching TRBD2. The length of the CDR3 is 18 residues. J was trimmed by 0 bases and V by 2 bases; bases with no gene match: 5. Germline CDR1 is SGHRS and CDR2 is YFSETQ. Written as DNA, the CDR3 is TGCGCCAGCAGCTTACTAGCGGGAGGGCCGAGCTCCTACAATGAGCAGTTCTTC. It codes for CASSLLAGGPSSYNEQFF.

The V and J genes are TRBV7-9 and TRBJ1-1; a possible D gene is TRBD1 (5 bases). V lost 4 bases and J lost 6, with 12 bases in between. This CDR3 is 13 amino acids long. Germline V CDR1 and CDR2: SEHNR, FQNEAQ (reference sequence). The CDR3 reads CASSSSGTPEAFF. The CDR3 coding sequence is TGTGCCAGCAGCTCTTCCGGGACTCCTGAAGCTTTCTTT. The full variable domain, its missing parts supplied by reference TRBV7-9 and TRBJ1-1, is DTGVSQNPRHKITKRGQNVTFRCDPISEHNRLYWYRQTLGQGPEFLTYFQNEAQLEKSRLLSDRFSAERPKGSFSTLEIQRTEQGDSAMYLCASSSSGTPEAFFGQGTRLTVV.

CDR3 nucleotides: TGTGCCAGCAGCGAGGCATACAGGGGCAATCAGCCCCAGCATTTT. The encoded protein is CASSEAYRGNQPQHF. The chain combines TRBV4-2 with TRBJ1-5, with a tentative D call TRBD1 (6 bases). CDR1 is LGHNA and CDR2 is YNFKEQ in the germline V gene. Trimming removed 5 bases at V and 2 bases at J, with 13 bases between. The CDR3 sequence is 15 residues long.

This clone was detected once. J is TRBJ1-6 and V is TRBV19, with D perhaps TRBD1 (5 bases). The length of the CDR3 is 13 residues. CDR1 LNHDA and CDR2 SQIVND come from the germline V gene (reference sequence). V was pared by 6 bases and J by 7 bases, with 10 bases between. DNA for the CDR3: TGTGCCAGTAGGGGGCAAGCAAATTCACCCCTCCACTTT. It is translated as CASRGQANSPLHF.

The J gene is TRBJ1-1, the V gene TRBV19; 7 bases match TRBD1. J gave up 0 bases and V 9 bases, and 10 bases lay outside the gene matches. The CDR3 is 15 amino acids. The germline gives CDR1 LNHDA, CDR2 SQIVND (reference sequence). This CDR3 is CASFERTGLNTEAFF. The DNA for the CDR3 is TGTGCCAGCTTCGAACGGACAGGTTTGAACACTGAAGCTTTCTTT. The full variable domain, in which reference TRBV19 and TRBJ1-1 provide the parts outside the CDR3, is DGGITQSPKYLFRKEGQNVTLSCEQNLNHDAMYWYRQDPGQGLRLIYYSQIVNDFQKGDIAEGYSVSREKKESFPLTVTSAQKNPTAFYLCASFERTGLNTEAFFGQGTRLTVV.

The J gene is TRBJ1-1, the V gene TRBV2; TRBD1 is a possible D gene (5 bases). With 1 base removed from V and 1 base from J, the gap between germline ends came to 13 bases. CDR1 is SNHLY and CDR2 is FYNNEI in the germline V gene. The CDR3 has 16 residues. CDR3 residues: CASSEGQGIGNTEAFF. CDR3 sequence (DNA): TGTGCCAGCAGTGAAGGGCAGGGAATAGGGAACACTGAAGCTTTCTTT.

The rearrangement links TRBV7-9 to TRBJ1-4; D remains unclear. Germline lookup yields CDR1 SEHNR and CDR2 FQNEAQ (reference sequence). Trimming removed 2 bases from V and 6 bases from J, with 10 bases in between. There are 14 residues in the CDR3. The CDR3 sequence: CASSLTGGDEKLFF. In nucleotides, the CDR3 is TGTGCCAGCAGCTTAACCGGAGGTGATGAAAAACTGTTTTTT. Variable domain in full (rest from reference TRBV7-9 and TRBJ1-4): DTGVSQNPRHKITKRGQNVTFRCDPISEHNRLYWYRQTLGQGPEFLTYFQNEAQLEKSRLLSDRFSAERPKGSFSTLEIQRTEQGDSAMYLCASSLTGGDEKLFFGSGTQLSVL.

This clone was detected only a few times. The chain carries TRBV19 and TRBJ1-1; D is unclear. The CDR3 covers 13 residues. Germline-derived CDR1 and CDR2 are LNHDA and SQIVND (reference sequence). The germline V and J ends were trimmed by 5 bases and 4 bases, with 11 bases remaining between them. The CDR3 is CASSVTLGTEAFF. As DNA, the CDR3 is TGTGCCAGTAGTGTGACACTGGGCACTGAAGCTTTCTTT.

This clone was recorded once. The V gene is TRBV29-1, the J gene TRBJ2-1, with 9 bases lining up with TRBD1. From germline, CDR1 is SQVTM and CDR2 ANQGSEA. This CDR3 is 13 amino acids long. V trimming: 0 bases; J trimming: 6 bases; junction bases outside the gene matches: 0. This CDR3 reads CSVEETGGNEQFF. In nucleotides, the CDR3 is TGCAGCGTTGAAGAGACAGGGGGCAATGAGCAGTTCTTC.

The chain is built from TRBV5-1 and TRBJ2-7; 8 bases map to TRBD1. V shed 4 bases, J shed 5 bases, and the junction held 11 bases outside the gene matches. This CDR3 comprises 15 residues. Germline CDR1 and CDR2: SGHRS and YFSETQ. CDR3 sequence (DNA): TGCGCCAGCAGCCATTCATGGACAGGGTTTGACGAGCAGTACTTC. Translation gives CASSHSWTGFDEQYF.

This clone was seen just once. This chain uses TRBV19 with TRBJ1-1; 7 bases agree with TRBD1. The J segment lost 5 bases and the V segment lost 5 bases, leaving 5 bases of the junction unmatched. The CDR3 is 13 residues long. The V gene's germline CDR1 is LNHDA and CDR2 SQIVND (reference sequence). CDR3 in amino acids: CASSLQGQTEAFF. In DNA form, the CDR3 reads TGTGCCAGTAGTTTACAGGGGCAGACTGAAGCTTTCTTT.

The CDR3 reads CASSPGEGLTNEKLFF. CDR3 coding DNA: TGTGCCAGCAGCCCCGGGGAGGGCTTAACTAATGAAAAACTGTTTTTT. The V call is TRBV9, the J call TRBJ1-4; no clear D gene. Trimming removed 4 bases at V and 1 base at J, with 14 bases between. The CDR3 spans 16 residues. Per the germline V gene, CDR1 is SGDLS and CDR2 is YYNGEE.

The gene calls are TRBV10-2 and TRBJ2-7; D is unresolved. Germline values: CDR1 WSHSY, CDR2 SAAADI. V lost 8 bases and J lost 4, with 9 bases in between. The CDR3 is made up of 11 amino acids. The CDR3 loop is CASGFLYEQYF. The CDR3 DNA reads TGCGCCAGCGGATTTCTTTACGAGCAGTACTTC.

CDR3 in amino acids: CASSHPPYEQYF. The CDR3 DNA reads TGTGCCAGCAGCCATCCCCCCTACGAGCAGTACTTC. V gene TRBV6-5 combines with J gene TRBJ2-7; D is undetermined. Looked up from germline, CDR1 is MNHEY and CDR2 is SVGAGI. The CDR3 totals 12 residues. The V end was cut by 6 bases, the J end by 2 bases, with 8 bases between.

The rearrangement links TRBV28 to TRBJ1-2, with D possibly TRBD1 on 5 matching bases. The CDR3 is 17 amino acids. Per germline, CDR1 MDHEN and CDR2 SYDVKM. The germline V and J ends were trimmed by 6 bases and 7 bases, with 27 bases remaining between them. The CDR3 region has the DNA TGTGCCAGCAGCCCCAGGGTAACCCAAACCAATCGGTTTGGCTACACCTTC. Its protein is CASSPRVTQTNRFGYTF.

The chain has TRBV4-3 and TRBJ2-7; no firm D call. V lost 2 bases and J lost 2, with 13 bases in between. CDR1 LGHNA and CDR2 YSLEER come from the germline V gene. CDR3 length: 15 amino acids. The CDR3 region is CASSQRATPAYEQYF. CDR3 DNA sequence: TGCGCCAGCAGCCAAAGAGCGACACCAGCCTACGAGCAGTACTTC.

The DNA for the CDR3 is TGTGCCAGCAGATCCGGGACACTTCCCACCGGGGAGCTGTTTTTT. This translates into CASRSGTLPTGELFF. The chain links TRBV6-1 to TRBJ2-2; D possibly corresponds to TRBD1 (6 bases). V was shortened by 6 bases and J by 4 bases, with 15 bases between the two germline ends. The germline gives CDR1 MNHNS, CDR2 SASEGT. The CDR3 has 15 amino acids.

This sequence joins TRBV30 and TRBJ1-4, with unresolved D. V was trimmed by 1 base and J by 4 bases, leaving 7 bases between them. This CDR3 contains 13 residues. From germline, CDR1 is GTSNPN and CDR2 SVGIG (reference sequence). The CDR3 DNA sequence: TGTGCCTGGAGTGGGCGGGGTAATGAAAAACTGTTTTTT. Translating gives CAWSGRGNEKLFF.

A single count supports this clone. The chain couples TRBV7-8 to TRBJ2-3; 11 bases align to TRBD2. The CDR3 is made up of 15 amino acids. CDR1 SGHVS and CDR2 FQNEAQ come from the germline V gene. Trimming took 4 bases from V and 4 from J; bases not matched to a gene: 4. In DNA form, the CDR3 reads TGTGCCAGCAGCTCACTAGCGGGAGACTCAGATACGCAGTATTTT. This translates into CASSSLAGDSDTQYF.

The chain uses TRBV29-1 and TRBJ2-2; TRBD1 agrees at 11 bases. This CDR3 has 15 amino acids. V shed 5 bases and J 3 bases; nucleotides not matched to a gene: 5. Germline V gene data show CDR1 as SQVTM and CDR2 as ANQGSEA. CDR3 loop: CSVHGQGAHTGELFF. The CDR3 DNA is TGCAGCGTTCACGGACAGGGGGCCCACACCGGGGAGCTGTTTTTT.

The V and J genes are TRBV19 and TRBJ2-3, with D uncertain. The CDR3 covers 16 residues. CDR1 and CDR2 from the germline V gene are LNHDA and SQIVND (reference sequence). Trimming removed 3 bases from V and 0 bases from J, with 13 bases in between. CDR3 nucleotide sequence: TGTGCCAGTAGTATCCGACGCCAGTTGAGCACAGATACGCAGTATTTT. Translated: CASSIRRQLSTDTQYF.

This chain joins TRBV30 and TRBJ2-7; D ambiguous. CDR3 length: 12 residues. Germline V gene data show CDR1 as GTSNPN and CDR2 as SVGIG (reference sequence). V was shortened by 3 bases and J by 0 bases, with 6 bases between the two germline ends. The CDR3 here is CAWRASSYEQYF. CDR3 DNA sequence: TGTGCCTGGAGAGCGAGCTCCTACGAGCAGTACTTC.

The CDR3 is CASSLLTTNEKLFF. The CDR3 region has the DNA TGTGCCAGCAGCTTGTTGACCACTAATGAAAAACTGTTTTTT. The rearrangement links TRBV11-3 to TRBJ1-4, with D unresolved. Germline V gene lookup returns CDR1 SGHNT and CDR2 YENEEA. Trimming removed 3 bases at V and 2 bases at J, with 7 bases between. This CDR3 spans 14 amino acids.

Here the CDR3 DNA reads TGCGCCAGTGGCCTCGGACTTCGGGCCGAGCAGTACTTC. This codes for CASGLGLRAEQYF. This chain links TRBV4-1 with TRBJ2-7; a weak D match, TRBD2 (5 bases). Trimming stripped 9 bases from V and 6 bases from J, with 18 bases between. Germline values: CDR1 MGHRA, CDR2 YSYEKL. There are 13 residues in the CDR3.

The chain has TRBV11-2 and TRBJ1-1, with D possibly TRBD1 on 5 matching bases. The CDR3 covers 15 residues. V was pared by 1 base and J by 4 bases, with 13 bases between. Germline assignment: CDR1 SGHAT and CDR2 FQNNGV. As DNA, the CDR3 is TGTGCCAGCAGCTTAGTTCTTGGGAGGGGCACTGAAGCTTTCTTT. Residues: CASSLVLGRGTEAFF.

The rearrangement uses TRBV5-6 and TRBJ1-5; D ambiguous. Germline loops: CDR1 SGHDT, CDR2 YYEEEE. Deletions cut 0 bases from V and 0 bases from J, with 7 bases between. The CDR3 is 15 residues long. The CDR3 here is CASSLGTGSNQPQHF. The CDR3 DNA follows: TGTGCCAGCAGCTTGGGAACTGGTAGCAATCAGCCCCAGCATTTT.